Each of the 25 T cell receptor beta chains below was sequenced from the same sample in a study of control samples from healthy donors and cancer patients. Clones were sequenced by immunoSEQ multiplex PCR, and TCRdb holds only the in-frame ones, with some missing. The data hold 96,000 or so clones, with approximately 93% observed a single time. Sequences were obtained from blood. All receptors come from a man younger than 30 in good health.

The J gene is TRBJ1-2, the V gene TRBV6-1; D may be TRBD1 (5 bases). Germline CDR1 and CDR2: MNHNS and SASEGT. CDR3 length: 16 amino acids. Trimming shortened V by 1 base and J by 4 bases, and 16 bases separated the two germline ends. CDR3 in DNA: TGTGCCAGCAGTGAAGGGTTGACAGCCCAGGGCTATGGCTACACCTTC. Residues: CASSEGLTAQGYGYTF.

This sequence joins TRBV7-9 and TRBJ1-1; D is unclear. CDR3 length equals 11 residues. V gave up 4 bases and J gave up 1 base, with 1 base separating them. Germline values: CDR1 SEHNR, CDR2 FQNEAQ (reference sequence). CDR3: CASSSNTEAFF. In DNA, the CDR3 is TGTGCCAGCAGCTCGAACACTGAAGCTTTCTTT. The full variable domain, its missing parts supplied by reference TRBV7-9 and TRBJ1-1, is DTGVSQNPRHKITKRGQNVTFRCDPISEHNRLYWYRQTLGQGPEFLTYFQNEAQLEKSRLLSDRFSAERPKGSFSTLEIQRTEQGDSAMYLCASSSNTEAFFGQGTRLTVV.

J is TRBJ2-7 and V is TRBV5-6; TRBD2 might be the D (5 bases). This CDR3 has 14 residues. V lost 1 base and J 0 bases, leaving 8 bases between the germline ends. Looked up from germline, CDR1 is SGHDT and CDR2 is YYEEEE. CDR3 region: CASSLMGSSYEQYF. Written as DNA, the CDR3 is TGTGCCAGCAGCTTGATGGGGAGCTCCTACGAGCAGTACTTC.

The V gene is TRBV5-1, the J gene TRBJ1-3, with TRBD1 matching 7 bases. V was clipped by 4 bases and J by 1 base; unmatched bases: 8. CDR3 length equals 16 residues. The germline V gene has CDR1 SGHRS and CDR2 YFSETQ. The CDR3 nucleotides are TGCGCCAGCAGCCCCTACAGGGGACGATCTGGAAACACCATATATTTT. Translation: CASSPYRGRSGNTIYF.

This chain links TRBV3-1 (or the pseudogene TRBV3-2) with TRBJ1-1; D gene unclear. Looked up from germline, CDR1 is LGHDT and CDR2 is YNNKEL (reference sequence). Trimming stripped 2 bases from V and 3 bases from J, with 7 bases between. The CDR3 loop spans 13 amino acids. In DNA, the CDR3 is TGTGCCAGCAGCCAACTAGAAGACACTGAAGCTTTCTTT. Translating it yields CASSQLEDTEAFF.

This chain connects TRBV7-8 to TRBJ2-6; D not certain. Trimming shortened V by 3 bases and J by 0 bases, and 6 bases separated the two germline ends. The CDR3 covers 15 residues. CDR1 and CDR2 (germline): SGHVS, FQNEAQ. CDR3 DNA: TGTGCCAGCAGCTTTGTTTCCTCTGGGGCCAACGTCCTGACTTTC. Translation gives CASSFVSSGANVLTF. Based on the CDR3 plus reference TRBV7-8 and TRBJ2-6, the full variable domain is GAGVSQSPRYKVAKRGQDVALRCDPISGHVSLFWYQQALGQGPEFLTYFQNEAQLDKSGLPSDRFFAERPEGSVSTLKIQRTQQEDSAVYLCASSFVSSGANVLTFGAGSRLTVL.

The chain carries TRBV7-9 and TRBJ1-1, with TRBD1 matching over 7 bases. This CDR3 contains 15 residues. J gave up 1 base and V 5 bases, and 7 bases lay outside the gene matches. Per the germline V gene, CDR1 is SEHNR and CDR2 is FQNEAQ (reference sequence). The DNA for the CDR3 is TGTGCCAGCAGCAACTCAGGGGGGACGAACACTGAAGCTTTCTTT. Translating gives CASSNSGGTNTEAFF.

This rearrangement joins TRBV5-6 to TRBJ1-6; D not certain. The CDR3 sequence is 17 residues long. The germline V gene encodes CDR1 SGHDT and CDR2 YYEEEE. V was shortened by 4 bases and J by 0 bases, with 14 bases between the two germline ends. CDR3 coding DNA: TGTGCCAGCAGCGGCGGGCCAATGATCTCCTATAATTCACCCCTCCACTTT. Its translation is CASSGGPMISYNSPLHF. The whole variable domain, remainder taken from reference TRBV5-6 and TRBJ1-6, is DAGVTQSPTHLIKTRGQQVTLRCSPKSGHDTVSWYQQALGQGPQFIFQYYEEEERQRGNFPDRFSGHQFPNYSSELNVNALLLGDSALYLCASSGGPMISYNSPLHFGNGTRLTVT.

The J gene is TRBJ2-7, the V gene TRBV21-1. TRBV21-1 is a pseudogene segment. The CDR3 loop spans 17 amino acids. DNA for the CDR3: TGTGCCAGCAGCAAGAAATACTTCGGGCTCCCCGGGACCGAGCAGTACTTC. This translates into CASSKKYFGLPGTEQYF.

V is TRBV18 and J is TRBJ2-1; no clear D gene. CDR3 length equals 14 residues. Looked up from germline, CDR1 is KGHSH and CDR2 is LQKENI. V gave up 0 bases and J gave up 5 bases, with 8 bases separating them. DNA of the CDR3: TGTGCCAGCTCACCACCCGCGTCAAACAATGAGCAGTTCTTC. Its translation is CASSPPASNNEQFF.

This chain uses TRBV2 with TRBJ2-5; D not certain. Germline assignment: CDR1 SNHLY and CDR2 FYNNEI. Trimming shortened V by 7 bases and J by 0 bases, and 6 bases separated the two germline ends. This CDR3 has 12 residues. Here the CDR3 DNA reads TGTGCCAGCAAGTACTACCAAGAGACCCAGTACTTC. Translating it yields CASKYYQETQYF. The whole variable domain, filled in from reference TRBV2 and TRBJ2-5, reads EPEVTQTPSHQVTQMGQEVILRCVPISNHLYFYWYRQILGQKVEFLVSFYNNEISEKSEIFDDQFSVERPDGSNFTLKIRSTKLEDSAMYFCASKYYQETQYFGPGTRLLVL.

This rearrangement joins TRBV18 to TRBJ2-7, with D perhaps being TRBD1 or TRBD2 (5 bases each). Trimming pared 0 bases from V and 6 bases from J, leaving 18 bases between. In germline, CDR1 is KGHSH, CDR2 LQKENI. The CDR3 spans 16 residues. CDR3 nucleotide sequence: TGTGCCAGCTCACCACCGGCCGGGGACCCAGGTTCCGAGCAGTACTTC. As protein: CASSPPAGDPGSEQYF.

The chain is built from TRBV19 and TRBJ1-3; 8 positions match TRBD1. This CDR3 is 14 amino acids long. Unmatched junction bases numbered 5, after V lost 7 bases and J lost 3 bases. Germline CDR1 LNHDA, CDR2 SQIVND (reference sequence). This CDR3 is CASNPTGDGNTIYF. The CDR3 DNA is TGTGCCAGTAACCCGACAGGGGATGGAAACACCATATATTTT.

The rearrangement links TRBV3-1 (or the pseudogene TRBV3-2) to TRBJ1-1; 7 bases agree with TRBD1. The CDR3 has 15 residues. CDR1 is LGHDT, CDR2 YNNKEL, per germline (reference sequence). V gave up 0 bases and J gave up 1 base; unmatched junction bases: 2. The CDR3 DNA sequence: TGTGCCAGCAGCCAAGAGGGACAGTGGAACACTGAAGCTTTCTTT. It encodes CASSQEGQWNTEAFF.

The chain has TRBV11-2 and TRBJ1-1; D gene unclear. V was clipped by 0 bases and J by 1 base, with 12 bases between them. The CDR3 sequence is 16 residues long. Germline V gene lookup returns CDR1 SGHAT and CDR2 FQNNGV. The CDR3 DNA follows: TGTGCCAGCAGCTTAGATCAAGGGTGGGCGAACACTGAAGCTTTCTTT. Translating it yields CASSLDQGWANTEAFF.

CDR3 sequence: CASSQDWNFSGNTIYF. The DNA for the CDR3 is TGCGCCAGCAGCCAAGATTGGAATTTCTCTGGAAACACCATATATTTT. V is TRBV4-1 and J is TRBJ1-3; no clear D gene. V lost 0 bases and J lost 0, with 9 bases in between. The CDR3 loop spans 16 amino acids. Germline V CDR1 and CDR2: MGHRA, YSYEKL.

CDR3: CASSDSTDNSPLHF. CDR3 in DNA: TGTGCCAGCAGTGACTCTACCGATAATTCACCCCTCCACTTT. The chain links TRBV6-4 to TRBJ1-6; D gene ambiguous. The germline V gene encodes CDR1 MRHNA and CDR2 SNTAGT. The CDR3 spans 14 residues. V was cut by 0 bases and J by 5 bases, with 5 bases left in between.

The chain recombines TRBV18 with TRBJ1-1; D is perhaps TRBD1 (6 bases). This CDR3 region has 13 residues. Trimming left V 5 bases short and J 7 bases short, with 14 bases between. Germline CDR1 KGHSH, CDR2 LQKENI. As DNA, the CDR3 is TGTGCCAGCTCAGACAGGAGGGGGGATGAAGCTTTCTTT. Residues: CASSDRRGDEAFF.

The chain is built from TRBV6-5 and TRBJ2-3; D possibly corresponds to TRBD2 (6 bases). The V gene lost 7 bases and the J gene lost 2 bases, with 16 bases spanning the gap. There are 15 residues in the CDR3. Germline values: CDR1 MNHEY, CDR2 SVGAGI. The CDR3, as DNA: TGTGCCAGCACCGCTATAGGGACTTCCACAGATACGCAGTATTTT. As protein: CASTAIGTSTDTQYF.

The V call is TRBV12-3 or TRBV12-4, the J call TRBJ2-7, with TRBD2 as a possible D gene (6 bases). The V gene lost 7 bases and the J gene lost 3 bases, with 13 bases spanning the gap. This CDR3 is built from 13 residues. CDR3 amino acids: CASNGGLSYEQYF. CDR3 nucleotide sequence: TGTGCCAGCAACGGGGGATTAAGCTACGAGCAGTACTTC.

The chain links TRBV29-1 to TRBJ1-3, with a weak D call TRBD1 (5 bases). The CDR3 totals 12 residues. Per the germline V gene, CDR1 is SQVTM and CDR2 is ANQGSEA. CDR3 in DNA: TGCGCACAGGCAAACTCTGGAAACACCATATATTTT. Its protein product is CAQANSGNTIYF.

This chain connects TRBV7-2 to TRBJ2-1, with D hard to call. V was clipped by 2 bases and J by 10 bases, with 6 bases between them. CDR1 is SGHTA, CDR2 FQGNSA, per germline. CDR3 length: 11 amino acids. Written as DNA, the CDR3 is TGTGCCAGCAGCTTAAACGGGGAGCAGTTCTTC. This gives the protein CASSLNGEQFF.

The chain couples TRBV28 to TRBJ2-7; perhaps TRBD2 as D (6 bases). Per germline, CDR1 MDHEN and CDR2 SYDVKM. The length of the CDR3 is 15 residues. V was pared by 2 bases and J by 7 bases, with 18 bases between. CDR3 DNA: TGTGCCAGCAGTTTAGGCCCCGGGAGCCATGGGGAGCAGTACTTC. It codes for CASSLGPGSHGEQYF.

The chain combines TRBV2 with TRBJ1-1; a possible D gene is TRBD1 (5 bases). With 6 bases removed from V and 2 bases from J, the gap between germline ends came to 16 bases. Germline V gene sequence: CDR1 SNHLY, CDR2 FYNNEI. The length of the CDR3 is 15 residues. Here the CDR3 DNA reads TGTGCCAGCAGCGAGTCCCGGACAAGCAACACTGAAGCTTTCTTT. The encoded protein is CASSESRTSNTEAFF. Together with reference TRBV2 and TRBJ1-1, the CDR3 gives the full variable domain: EPEVTQTPSHQVTQMGQEVILRCVPISNHLYFYWYRQILGQKVEFLVSFYNNEISEKSEIFDDQFSVERPDGSNFTLKIRSTKLEDSAMYFCASSESRTSNTEAFFGQGTRLTVV.

V and J are TRBV27 and TRBJ1-2; no clear D gene. Trimming stripped 5 bases from V and 0 bases from J, with 16 bases between. CDR1 is MNHEY, CDR2 SMNVEV, per germline (reference sequence). CDR3 length: 16 amino acids. CDR3 region: CASSPYLDGTNYGYTF. The CDR3 nucleotides read TGTGCCAGCAGTCCATACCTGGACGGTACTAACTATGGCTACACCTTC.